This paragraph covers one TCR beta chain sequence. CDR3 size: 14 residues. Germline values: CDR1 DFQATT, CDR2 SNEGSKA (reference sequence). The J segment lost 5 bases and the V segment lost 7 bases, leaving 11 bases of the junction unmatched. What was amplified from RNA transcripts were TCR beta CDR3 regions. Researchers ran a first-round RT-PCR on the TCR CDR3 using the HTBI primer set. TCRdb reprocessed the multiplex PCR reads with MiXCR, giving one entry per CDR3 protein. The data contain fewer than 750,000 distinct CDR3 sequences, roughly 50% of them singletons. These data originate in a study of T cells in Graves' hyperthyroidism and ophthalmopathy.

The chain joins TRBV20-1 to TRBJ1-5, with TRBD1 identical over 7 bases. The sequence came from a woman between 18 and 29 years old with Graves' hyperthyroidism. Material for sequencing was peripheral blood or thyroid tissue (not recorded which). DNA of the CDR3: TGCAGTGAAGCGCTCCGACAGGGATATCAGCCCCAGCATTTT. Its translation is CSEALRQGYQPQHF.